Below, one T cell receptor beta chain is given with its context. This record comes from a study of blood T cell repertoires in COVID-19. Across the study: Acute and convalescent COVID-19 samples came from the United States, Italy and Spain. PBMCs, B-cell-depleted T cells, or T cells provided the cDNA or gDNA that made up the material.

Source study methods: Amplified reference gene primers provided the basis for estimating nucleated cell counts. Clones were read by immunoSEQ multiplex PCR, and TCRdb kept only the in-frame ones, dropping some. Clone size and the V and J calls come from that table; the DNA yielded D and trimming. The sample has roughly 140,000 clones, 80% to 90% seen once. The CDR3 extends over 11 amino acids. With 5 bases removed from V and 8 bases from J, the gap between germline ends came to 8 bases. Germline V gene data show CDR1 as SGHTA and CDR2 as FQGNSA. Specimen: peripheral blood. This rearrangement joins TRBV7-2 to TRBJ2-3, with D perhaps TRBD2 (6 bases). This sequence originates from a woman between 50 and 59 years old with acute or convalescent COVID-19. The CDR3 coding sequence is TGTGCCAGCAGCCTGGAGGGTACGCAGTATTTT. It is translated as CASSLEGTQYF.